The present TCR beta chain was sequenced within a study of low-dose radiotherapy and immunotherapy resistance in tumors. Background on the study: Radiation delivery to Cohort 1 consisted of 0.5 Gy per fraction every 2 weeks, summing to 6.5 Gy.

Covering alpha and beta chains, TRAV- and TRBV-specific primers were used for the first-strand cDNA. A constant-region primer paired with the V-primer adapter amplified TCRs over approximately 18 PCR cycles. Amplifying the isolated mRNA was done by in vitro transcription. From the reads, TCRdb called clonotypes with MiXCR, one entry per CDR3 protein. Here the sample spans about 82,000 distinct CDR3 sequences, approximately 17% being singletons. Time point in this sample: before trial treatment. The study gave donors nivolumab, ipilimumab, aspirin, low-dose cyclophosphamide and low-dose radiotherapy. Germline CDR1 and CDR2: PRHDT and FYEKMQ (reference sequence). The CDR3 totals 15 residues. Trimming at V came to 1 base and at J to 5 bases, leaving 5 bases not matched to a gene. In its sample, this clonotype was seen many times.

The input for sequencing was PBMCs, taken before treatment. The V and J genes are TRBV13 and TRBJ2-1; the match to TRBD2 covers 7 bases. This sequence originates from a male donor with prostate cancer. CDR3 in amino acids: CASSLEAGPHNEQFF. The CDR3 coding sequence is TGTGCCAGCAGCTTAGAAGCGGGACCCCACAATGAGCAGTTCTTC.